One and the same sample provided the 27 T cell receptor beta chains below, sequenced in a study of blood T cell repertoires in COVID-19. Profiling relied on immunoSEQ multiplex PCR, and the TCRdb table lists in-frame clones only, not all of them. The sample holds 140,000 to 150,000 clones; about 88% are singletons and the top ten take 2.6%. Source material: peripheral blood. The receptors shown here come from a human donor with acute or convalescent COVID-19. The donor label of this sample is uncertain.

The chain employs TRBV28 and TRBJ1-1, with 12 bases identical to TRBD1. Trimming took 4 bases from V and 5 from J; bases not matched to a gene: 8. CDR1 and CDR2 from the germline V gene are MDHEN and SYDVKM. This CDR3 contains 16 residues. CDR3 amino acids: CASSSPGQGAVTEAFF. As DNA, the CDR3 is TGTGCCAGCAGTTCTCCGGGACAGGGGGCTGTGACTGAAGCTTTCTTT.

This chain joins TRBV4-1 and TRBJ2-5, with D maybe TRBD1 (5 bases). Looked up from germline, CDR1 is MGHRA and CDR2 is YSYEKL. The CDR3 extends over 15 amino acids. The V end lost 0 bases, the J end lost 4 bases, and 12 bases lay between the germline ends. This chain's CDR3 is CASSQEPGWRETQYF. CDR3 DNA sequence: TGCGCCAGCAGCCAAGAACCAGGGTGGAGAGAGACCCAGTACTTC.

The count of this clone is one. The J gene is TRBJ2-1, the V gene TRBV27; the match to TRBD1 covers 7 bases. V lost 6 bases to trimming and J lost 3 bases; unmatched junction nucleotides: 5. This CDR3 is 14 amino acids long. Germline V gives CDR1 MNHEY, CDR2 SMNVEV (reference sequence). CDR3 in amino acids: CASSRDRNYNEQFF. CDR3 DNA: TGTGCCAGCAGCCGGGACAGAAACTACAATGAGCAGTTCTTC.

This chain connects TRBV7-3 to TRBJ1-2, with a weak D call TRBD1 (6 bases). V was trimmed by 1 base and J by 6 bases, leaving 12 bases between them. This CDR3 is 14 amino acids long. Germline CDR1 is SGHTA and CDR2 is FQGTGA. The DNA for the CDR3 is TGTGCCAGCAGCTTAAACAGGGATTCCCATGGCTACACCTTC. Protein product: CASSLNRDSHGYTF.

The chain is built from TRBV28 and TRBJ1-2; D is perhaps TRBD1 (6 bases). V lost 0 bases to trimming and J lost 8 bases, with 22 bases between them. Per the germline V gene, CDR1 is MDHEN and CDR2 is SYDVKM. This CDR3 has 17 residues. The CDR3 loop is CASSLWVPRAGDGGYTF. The CDR3 region has the DNA TGTGCCAGCAGTTTATGGGTTCCCCGGGCAGGGGATGGCGGCTACACCTTC.

In this sample, this clone turned up a few times. The chain has TRBV2 and TRBJ1-1, with D possibly matching TRBD1 (5 bases). This CDR3 is 14 amino acids long. V was pared by 0 bases and J by 5 bases, with 10 bases between. Germline CDR1 SNHLY, CDR2 FYNNEI. The CDR3 DNA is TGTGCCAGCAGTGAAGCGCAGGGTGTGACTGAAGCTTTCTTT. Residues: CASSEAQGVTEAFF.

V is TRBV6-2 or TRBV6-3 and J is TRBJ2-2; the match to TRBD2 covers 11 bases. The CDR3 has 15 amino acids. With V trimmed by 5 bases and J by 6 bases, 5 bases remained unmatched. The germline CDR1 and CDR2 sequences are MNHEY and SVGEGT. The CDR3 coding sequence is TGTGCCAGCAGTAGCGGGACTAGCGGTCCCGGGGAGCTGTTTTTT. Protein sequence: CASSSGTSGPGELFF.

CDR3 bases: TGTGCCAGCAGCACAGGCCACAGAAGCACAGATACGCAGTATTTT. This sequence encodes CASSTGHRSTDTQYF. The chain recombines TRBV7-2 with TRBJ2-3; possible D gene TRBD1, 5 bases. Per germline, CDR1 SGHTA and CDR2 FQGNSA. With 5 bases removed from V and 0 bases from J, the gap between germline ends came to 12 bases. CDR3 size: 15 residues.

V usage is TRBV9 and J usage is TRBJ2-5; weak D call: TRBD1 (6 bases). The ends were cut back, 0 bases at V and 1 base at J, with 16 bases in the middle. CDR1 and CDR2 (germline): SGDLS, YYNGEE. CDR3 length: 17 amino acids. The CDR3 spells CASSVGPHLDSQETQYF. CDR3 DNA: TGTGCCAGCAGCGTAGGACCCCACCTGGACAGCCAAGAGACCCAGTACTTC.

V is TRBV7-2 and J is TRBJ1-2; the D is unclear. Per the germline V gene, CDR1 is SGHTA and CDR2 is FQGNSA. Deletions cut 5 bases from V and 4 bases from J, with 14 bases between. The CDR3 extends over 14 amino acids. The CDR3 DNA reads as TGTGCCAGCAGCGTCGACGGGGTTGGCTATGGCTACACCTTC. Translated: CASSVDGVGYGYTF.

This clone showed up just a few times. The V call is TRBV13, the J call TRBJ2-1; D is possibly TRBD1 (6 bases). Trimming removed 5 bases at V and 3 bases at J, with 14 bases between. Germline loops: CDR1 PRHDT, CDR2 FYEKMQ (reference sequence). CDR3 length: 15 amino acids. In nucleotides, the CDR3 is TGTGCCAGCAGCCCCCAGCGAGGGGGCTACAATGAGCAGTTCTTC. This gives the protein CASSPQRGGYNEQFF.

The chain employs TRBV29-1 and TRBJ2-7; D call uncertain. V was cut by 6 bases and J by 3 bases, with 18 bases left in between. CDR3 length equals 14 residues. CDR1 and CDR2 (germline): SQVTM, ANQGSEA. CDR3 DNA: TGCAGCGTCCAAAGAGGCCCCGAAGGCTACGAGCAGTACTTC. Translation: CSVQRGPEGYEQYF.

This chain connects TRBV7-9 to TRBJ2-2, with a weak D call TRBD1 (6 bases). Deletions cut 3 bases from V and 1 base from J, with 12 bases between. This CDR3 spans 16 amino acids. CDR1 SEHNR and CDR2 FQNEAQ come from the germline V gene (reference sequence). CDR3 sequence (DNA): TGTGCCAGCAGCTTTACAGGGATAGGGAACACCGGGGAGCTGTTTTTT. Residues: CASSFTGIGNTGELFF.

CDR3: CATSDFVTGISKNTEAFF. Here the CDR3 DNA reads TGTGCCACCAGTGATTTCGTGACAGGCATTTCAAAGAACACTGAAGCTTTCTTT. This chain links TRBV24-1 with TRBJ1-1, with D possibly matching TRBD1 (6 bases). This CDR3 is 18 amino acids long. Germline V gene sequence: CDR1 KGHDR, CDR2 SFDVKD. The germline V and J ends were trimmed by 1 base and 1 base, with 18 bases remaining between them.

The CDR3 protein is CASRGQGGVGGYTF. The CDR3 DNA reads TGTGCCAGCAGGGGACAGGGAGGCGTCGGGGGCTACACCTTC. The chain combines TRBV7-2 with TRBJ1-2; 9 bases align to TRBD1. Germline V gene lookup returns CDR1 SGHTA and CDR2 FQGNSA. The CDR3 totals 14 residues. J gave up 8 bases and V 6 bases, and 10 bases lay outside the gene matches.

This chain joins TRBV6-5 and TRBJ1-1; the match to TRBD1 covers 8 bases. The CDR3 has 14 residues. From germline, CDR1 is MNHEY and CDR2 SVGAGI. V shed 5 bases and J 1 base; nucleotides not matched to a gene: 3. The CDR3 nucleotides read TGTGCCAGCAGTCTCGGACAGGGGAACACTGAAGCTTTCTTT. It is translated as CASSLGQGNTEAFF.

The chain has TRBV27 and TRBJ2-7; possibly TRBD2 for D (6 bases). The CDR3 has 15 residues. Germline assignment: CDR1 MNHEY and CDR2 SMNVEV (reference sequence). V was cut by 3 bases and J by 3 bases, with 15 bases left in between. The CDR3 DNA follows: TGTGCCAGCAGTTTCAAGGGGACCGGGAGCTACGAGCAGTACTTC. Its translation is CASSFKGTGSYEQYF.

This rearrangement joins TRBV19 to TRBJ2-1; maybe TRBD2 (6 bases). Trimming cost V 5 bases and J 4 bases, with 18 bases left between them. CDR3 length: 16 amino acids. Germline V CDR1 and CDR2: LNHDA, SQIVND (reference sequence). CDR3 region: CASSPGGGAPYNEQFF. CDR3 DNA: TGTGCCAGTAGTCCCGGTGGAGGGGCGCCTTACAATGAGCAGTTCTTC.

This chain joins TRBV6-6 and TRBJ1-4, with 10 positions matching TRBD1. The CDR3 has 15 amino acids. The germline V gene encodes CDR1 MNHNY and CDR2 SVGAGI (reference sequence). The V segment lost 6 bases and the J segment 7 bases; nucleotides outside the gene matches: 8. The CDR3 sequence is CASSPRQGASEKLFF. Here the CDR3 DNA reads TGTGCCAGCAGCCCCCGACAGGGGGCAAGTGAAAAACTGTTTTTT.

CDR3 DNA: TGTGCCAGCAGCTACCCTCGAGGGTCCATGGACGAGCAGTACGTC. Its translation: CASSYPRGSMDEQYV. This chain uses TRBV5-5 with TRBJ2-7; possible D gene TRBD2, 5 bases. The CDR3 spans 15 residues. In germline, CDR1 is SGHKS, CDR2 YYEKEE (reference sequence). V lost 3 bases, J lost 5 bases, and 18 bases lay in between.

This clone was observed a single time. V is TRBV6-1 and J is TRBJ1-3, with TRBD1 matching over 7 bases. Germline values: CDR1 MNHNS, CDR2 SASEGT. The CDR3 spans 15 residues. J was trimmed by 3 bases and V by 3 bases; bases with no gene match: 5. The CDR3 loop is CASSEEGGFGNTIYF. The CDR3 DNA is TGTGCCAGCAGTGAGGAAGGGGGCTTTGGAAACACCATATATTTT.

The genes are TRBV7-9 and TRBJ1-3; TRBD1 aligns across 7 bases. The CDR3 is 15 amino acids. Trimming removed 5 bases from V and 2 bases from J; junction bases left unmatched: 6. CDR1 SEHNR and CDR2 FQNEAQ come from the germline V gene (reference sequence). In DNA form, the CDR3 reads TGTGCCAGCAGCCCAACCCAGGGGGCTGGAAACACCATATATTTT. It yields the protein CASSPTQGAGNTIYF.

This chain connects TRBV9 to TRBJ2-3; D uncertain. The CDR3 runs to 15 residues. The V gene lost 0 bases and the J gene lost 6 bases, with 14 bases spanning the gap. The germline CDR1 and CDR2 sequences are SGDLS and YYNGEE. The CDR3 sequence is CASSVGLAFTDTQYF. CDR3 in DNA: TGTGCCAGCAGCGTAGGTTTAGCTTTTACCGATACGCAGTATTTT.

In this sample, this clone turned up once. This sequence joins TRBV30 and TRBJ1-5, with 8 bases fitting TRBD1. Trimming at V came to 1 base and at J to 7 bases, leaving 18 bases not matched to a gene. This CDR3 comprises 18 residues. Germline lookup yields CDR1 GTSNPN and CDR2 SVGIG (reference sequence). The CDR3, as DNA: TGTGCCTGGAGTGCCCCAGGGCAAAAACAGGGGGTAGGGCAGCCCCAGCATTTT. Protein product: CAWSAPGQKQGVGQPQHF.

The J gene is TRBJ1-2, the V gene TRBV19, with TRBD1 matching 7 bases. The CDR3 extends over 13 amino acids. With 6 bases clipped from V and 8 bases from J, the junction kept 9 bases outside the gene matches. Germline V gene sequence: CDR1 LNHDA, CDR2 SQIVND (reference sequence). The CDR3 sequence is CASSATGEWGYTF. The CDR3 DNA follows: TGTGCCAGTAGCGCAACAGGGGAGTGGGGCTACACCTTC. The full variable domain, with the rest looked up from reference TRBV19 and TRBJ1-2, is DGGITQSPKYLFRKEGQNVTLSCEQNLNHDAMYWYRQDPGQGLRLIYYSQIVNDFQKGDIAEGYSVSREKKESFPLTVTSAQKNPTAFYLCASSATGEWGYTFGSGTRLTVV.

This sequence joins TRBV18 and TRBJ1-2; maybe TRBD1 (5 bases). V was pared by 0 bases and J by 8 bases, with 16 bases between. Germline values: CDR1 KGHSH, CDR2 LQKENI. CDR3 length: 15 amino acids. The CDR3 reads CASSPPISRAVGYTF. The CDR3 nucleotides are TGTGCCAGCTCACCACCGATTTCCAGGGCCGTGGGCTACACCTTC.

V gene TRBV19 combines with J gene TRBJ1-5; tentatively, D is TRBD1 (6 bases). V lost 6 bases, J lost 4 bases, and 13 bases lay in between. CDR3 length equals 14 residues. Germline V CDR1 and CDR2: LNHDA, SQIVND (reference sequence). CDR3 residues: CASSIRQVNQPQHF. The CDR3 coding sequence is TGTGCCAGTAGCATTAGACAGGTTAATCAGCCCCAGCATTTT.